These 5 T cell receptor beta chains share one sample of origin, sequenced in a study of cytomegalovirus exposure and HLA in healthy donors. PCR involved 60 Vbeta and 13 Jbeta primers. Sequenced by immunoSEQ multiplex PCR; TCRdb stores in-frame clones only, minus some. The sample records roughly 120,000 clones, around 80% being singletons. The sample taken for sequencing was PBMCs. The receptors were sampled from a man aged 30 to 45 in good health and CMV-seropositive.

As DNA, the CDR3 is TGTGCCTGGAGTGTTCCTCAGGACATGCCGAGTGGCTACACCTTC. Translating it yields CAWSVPQDMPSGYTF. This chain links TRBV30 with TRBJ1-2; D perhaps matches TRBD1 (5 bases). V was cut by 0 bases and J by 7 bases, with 18 bases left in between. Per the germline V gene, CDR1 is GTSNPN and CDR2 is SVGIG (reference sequence). The CDR3 has 15 amino acids. The variable domain in full, completed from reference TRBV30 and TRBJ1-2, reads SQTIHQWPATLVQPVGSPLSLECTVEGTSNPNLYWYRQAAGRGLQLLFYSVGIGQISSEVPQNLSASRPQDRQFILSSKKLLLSDSGFYLCAWSVPQDMPSGYTFGSGTRLTVV.

The V and J genes are TRBV27 and TRBJ1-2; TRBD1 matches 8 bases. CDR1 MNHEY and CDR2 SMNVEV come from the germline V gene (reference sequence). V trimming: 4 bases; J trimming: 6 bases; junction bases outside the gene matches: 10. The CDR3 sequence is 15 residues long. CDR3 loop: CASSWERTGWDGYTF. The CDR3 DNA follows: TGTGCCAGCAGTTGGGAGAGGACAGGGTGGGATGGCTACACCTTC.

This sequence joins TRBV2 and TRBJ2-7, with a weak D call TRBD2 (6 bases). The germline gives CDR1 SNHLY, CDR2 FYNNEI. Trimming took off 6 bases at V and 4 bases at J, with 16 bases between the two ends. This CDR3 has 14 residues. The CDR3 DNA is TGTGCCAGCAGGACTCCGGGACTGGCATACGAGCAGTACTTC. This gives the protein CASRTPGLAYEQYF.

The chain combines TRBV4-1 with TRBJ2-2; tentative D call: TRBD2 (6 bases). The CDR3 is 15 residues long. Germline V lookup: CDR1 MGHRA, CDR2 YSYEKL. Trimming removed 2 bases at V and 7 bases at J, with 14 bases between. In DNA form, the CDR3 reads TGCGCCAGCAGCCAAACCGGGACTGGACTCGGGGAGCTGTTTTTT. Translating gives CASSQTGTGLGELFF.

In this sample, this clone turned up once. V and J are TRBV11-3 and TRBJ2-7; TRBD1 matches 8 bases. The germline CDR1 and CDR2 sequences are SGHNT and YENEEA. This CDR3 contains 13 residues. With V trimmed by 4 bases and J by 6 bases, 5 bases remained unmatched. The CDR3 reads CASSYGQGGEQYF. CDR3 DNA sequence: TGTGCCAGCAGCTACGGACAGGGAGGCGAGCAGTACTTC.